This T cell receptor (beta chain) was obtained from a study of blood T cells in healthy people across ages. About this clonotype: Antigen unknown.

With a J-beta primer mix and a sample-barcoded 5' primer, a second PCR ran roughly 6 to 12 cycles. Using its own MiXCR run on the 5' RACE reads, TCRdb lists one record per CDR3 protein. The sample includes 700,000 to 950,000 distinct CDR3 sequences, roughly 50% of them seen just once. Points from the study as a whole: Across the age range, TCR beta diversity per million T cells fell in a roughly linear way.

The germline CDR1 and CDR2 sequences are MNHEY and SMNVEV (reference sequence). The CDR3 totals 14 residues. V was pared by 6 bases and J by 11 bases, with 7 bases of the junction left unmatched. Material for sequencing was blood. The chain employs TRBV27 and TRBJ2-5, with 15 nucleotides matching TRBD2. This TCR was recovered from a young man in good health. This CDR3 reads CASRPGLAGGEQYF. In DNA, the CDR3 is TGTGCCAGCAGACCGGGACTAGCGGGAGGTGAGCAGTACTTC.